This T cell receptor (beta chain) originates from a study of regulatory and conventional T cells in RAG deficiency (TCRdb year 2017). For context, the study as a whole: To compare the diversity and composition of the repertoires of Treg, conventional CD4+ and CD8+ T cells between RAG-deficient patients and healthy controls, the study applied high-throughput TCR beta sequencing.

The germline V end is reduced by 3 bases and the J end by 7 bases; junction bases left unmatched: 4. Per the germline V gene, SGHTA is the CDR1 and FQGNSA is the CDR2. The CDR3 runs 14 amino acids, cysteine and phenylalanine included. Kept here is only the CDR3 DNA, which spans 42 bases and is read in frame from base 1. The investigation overall reported the following: Markedly lower Shannon entropy and higher Simpson indices were observed in RAG-deficient patients than in control T-cell subpopulations. Compared with controls, Omenn syndrome and CID/AS patients had 80 to 100-fold fewer unique TCR beta sequences in Treg cells, but only around 10-fold fewer in the other subsets. For some subjects, some T-cell subset analyses were not performed. Sorted CD25-high CD127-low cells from Omenn syndrome patients may represent peripherally activated cells rather than bona fide Treg cells. Shorter CDR3 lengths were found in all patient T-cell subsets, and >90% Treg-Tconv repertoire overlap at nucleotide and amino acid level was observed in Omenn syndrome patients.

Library construction relied on the immunoSEQ multiplex PCR assay. Rearranged TCR beta chain products were amplified from the genomic DNA of sorted T-cell subsets and were then sequenced. As for the authors' bioinformatics: Shannon entropy and Simpson indices were used to measure how diverse the repertoire of productive TCR beta rearrangements was. To gauge clonal expansion, the frequencies of the 100 most abundant productive TCR beta clonotypes among total reads were added together. The TRB repertoires were scored with a self-reactivity index built on which amino acids appear at CDR3beta positions 6 and 7. Two-way ANOVA was used for repertoire analyses, and Student t or Mann-Whitney tests were used for flow cytometric analyses. This is the immuneACCESS table as TCRdb keeps it, with only in-frame sequences that have V and J called. A part of the clones is gone; compared with another copy, unresolved V genes explain less than half, and the rest is unexplained. The V and J calls and the clone size are those of that table, but D and trimming were determined from the DNA. The sample table contains approximately 35,000 clones; only one count was recorded for 76% of them. Of the sample, 3% to 4% falls within the top ten clones.

On this clone itself: This receptor's antigen is unknown. No qualities accompany the bases; no much larger clone lies one base away.

Before genomic DNA was extracted, conventional CD4+ T cells were isolated from blood as CD25-low CD127-high cells. Eight or nine healthy control donors were used as the comparison group for repertoire analyses. This sample was shared with a second study, whose subject was regulatory T cells. As described in the second report: For the multiplex PCR, 52 forward TRBV primers and 13 reverse TRBJ primers were used, and amplification bias was corrected with both assay-based and computational methods. Patient repertoires showed restricted unique TRB V-J pairs and skewed V and J gene usage, most marked in regulatory T cells. Between CD3G-deficient patients and healthy controls, the study compared T-cell receptor beta repertoires in sorted regulatory T cells, conventional CD4+ T cells and CD8+ T cells. Peripheral blood mononuclear cells were isolated by Ficoll density separation. Rearranged TRB loci were amplified from genomic DNA by multiplex PCR within the immunoSEQ assay. TRB amplicons were sequenced using an Illumina HiSeq platform. Raw sequences were error-filtered and aligned to reference gene sequences by custom algorithms and were subsequently analyzed with the immunoSEQ online tools. Frequencies of productive and nonproductive TRB rearrangements were assessed among unique sequences as well as among total sequences. Groups were compared by t tests, Mann-Whitney tests or two-way ANOVA performed in Prism software.

This receptor was identified in a human donor in good health. What was sequenced was CD4+ effector T cells sorted from blood. The chain joins TRBV7-2 to TRBJ1-3; TRBD1 matches 9 bases in the middle. The DNA sequence reads TGTGCCAGCAGCTTGTCGACAGGGGGGAACACCATATATTTT. The encoded protein is CASSLSTGGNTIYF.